This T cell receptor (beta chain) was sequenced for a study of blood T cell repertoires in COVID-19 (dated by TCRdb to the early 2020s). Regarding the research as a whole: Samples covering the acute and convalescent phases of COVID-19 were provided by collaborators in the United States, Italy and Spain. The prospective study material was composed of cDNA or gDNA derived from T cells, B-cell-depleted T cells, or PBMCs. Subjects who had been exposed to COVID-19, were actively infected with it, or had recovered from it provided the deeply sampled blood TCRbeta repertoires that made up the dataset. The repertoires were made available in a free public database intended to serve as a resource for research on the immune response to SARS-CoV-2. The samples were drawn from two sources: the first 160 participants of the ongoing ImmuneRACE study, and 1,200 or so subjects contributed by 6 global collaborators. Sample metadata almost always included a de-identified subject ID, COVID-19 status, age in years and sex. HLA class I and class II types, where available, came from metadata supplied by the sample provider rather than from assay-based typing.

The collaborating institutions used their own protocols to collect whole blood in K2EDTA tubes. For TCRbeta analysis, collaborators shipped samples in one of three forms: frozen whole blood, isolated PBMCs, or DNA extracted from either of those sample types. The CDR1 and CDR2 encoded by the germline V gene are MGHRA and YSYEKL. Reading from cysteine to phenylalanine, the CDR3 counts 13 amino acids. Kept here is only the CDR3 DNA, which spans 39 bases and is read in frame from base 1. Trimming costs V 4 bases and J 6 bases, and their ends lie 10 bases apart. Points on this clone: Its antigen is currently not known. Base qualities are not recorded, but no much larger clone differs from it by a single base.

TCRbeta CDR3 regions were amplified from genomic DNA by means of the immunoSEQ Assay, a bias-controlled multiplex PCR. Processing in the source paper ran as follows. Within the assay, amplification of reference gene primers was used to estimate how many nucleated cells each sample contained. Sequence reads were collapsed and filtered to measure the absolute abundance of every unique TCRbeta CDR3 rearrangement. Productive Simpson clonality was computed per sample as the square root of Simpson's diversity index over productive rearrangements. This immuneACCESS table, as held by TCRdb, lists in-frame sequences with V and J called but not all clones. Of the missing ones, under half trace to an unresolved V gene in checked studies; the others have no known cause. V and J calls and clone size are as listed in that table; D and trimming were resolved from the DNA. The sample yields 200,000 to 300,000 clones; around 84% were counted once. Jointly, the top ten make up 3.5% to 5% of the sample.

The research as a whole found: Clinical and demographic metadata were provided uncurated, with the amount varying by source and participant.

The rearranged segments are TRBV4-1 and TRBJ2-1; the D gene remains uncertain. The sequenced sample was peripheral blood. This TCR derives from a man aged 55-75 years with acute or convalescent COVID-19. The DNA is TGCGCCAGCAGCCCGAGCTACTTCAATGAGCAGTTCTTC. Its translation is CASSPSYFNEQFF.